These T cell receptor beta chains were read from a single sample in a study of cytomegalovirus exposure and HLA in healthy donors. Profiled with immunoSEQ multiplex PCR; TCRdb holds only in-frame clones, not every one. Of roughly 100,000 clones listed, around 74% are singletons. The sequenced sample was PBMCs. Receptor source: a middle-aged woman in good health and CMV-seropositive. CDR3s include the opening cysteine and the closing phenylalanine or tryptophan. The D gene is left open where the match is weak. A row's size may be missing; if present it is once, few, many or a size class.

j_call v_call clone_size d_call cdr3_nt cdr3_aa
TRBJ2-1 TRBV13 . TRBD2 TGTGCCAGCAGCTTACGGAGCGGGAGCTTAAGGGAGCAGTTCTTC CASSLRSGSLREQFF
TRBJ2-7 TRBV11-3 . TRBD1 TGTGCCAGCAGCTTAATGTCTGGGACAGGGCACAGCGAGCAGTACTTC CASSLMSGTGHSEQYF
TRBJ1-2 TRBV4-2 . TRBD1 TGTGCCAGCAGCCAAGATCGGGACAGGGCTTTTAACTATGGCTACACCTTC CASSQDRDRAFNYGYTF
TRBJ1-2 TRBV9 . TRBD1 TGTGCCAGCAGCGTAGGTCTGGACAGGGGTTACTATGGCTACACCTTC CASSVGLDRGYYGYTF
TRBJ1-2 TRBV6-4 . . TGTGCCAGCAGAGGACAGTATTCGGATGGCTACACCTTC CASRGQYSDGYTF
TRBJ2-5 TRBV2 . . TGTGCCAGCAGTGGATCCGGGGTGGGGGGGACCCAGTACTTC CASSGSGVGGTQYF
TRBJ1-5 TRBV4-3 . . TGCGCCAGCAGCCAAGAACGACCCGCGGGCAGGCCCAATCAGCCCCAGCATTTT CASSQERPAGRPNQPQHF
TRBJ2-2 TRBV7-3 . TRBD2 TGTGCCAGCAGCTTGAGGCGGGGGGGGCCCGGGGAGCTGTTTTTT CASSLRRGGPGELFF
TRBJ2-7 TRBV6-4 . TRBD2 TGTGCCAGCAGTGACGGCGAGCGGGAGGGCCTGGGGAACGAGCAGTACTTC CASSDGEREGLGNEQYF
TRBJ1-1 TRBV7-2 few . TGTGCCAGCAGCTTATGGGGGGGGACCCGAGGTGAAGCTTTCTTT CASSLWGGTRGEAFF
TRBJ2-7 TRBV6-5 few . TGTGCCAGCAGTGTTACGGGAGAAGGGGCCTACGAGCAGTACTTC CASSVTGEGAYEQYF
TRBJ2-3 TRBV5-5 . . TGTGCCAGCAGCTTTTCAGGTAGCGAGACAGATACGCAGTATTTT CASSFSGSETDTQYF
TRBJ2-7 TRBV7-9 . . TGTGCCAGCAGCTTCGCAGGGCACTCCTACGAGCAGTACTTC CASSFAGHSYEQYF
TRBJ2-2 TRBV7-9 . . TGTTCCAGCAGCTGGAAGAGGACAGAAAACACCGGGGAGCTGTTTTTT CSSSWKRTENTGELFF
TRBJ2-1 TRBV4-1 once TRBD2 TGCGCCAGCAGCCAAGTGGGACTAGCGGCTGGGGATGAGCAGTTCTTC CASSQVGLAAGDEQFF
TRBJ2-6 TRBV28 . . TGTGCCAGCAGCCCCCCCTTTGGGGGGGCGAGAGGGGCCAACGTCCTGACTTTC CASSPPFGGARGANVLTF
TRBJ2-1 TRBV6-1 . . TGTGCCAGCATAATACAGGGCGGCGGCTACAATGAGCAGTTCTTC CASIIQGGGYNEQFF
TRBJ2-2 TRBV28 . TRBD2 TGTGCCAGCAGTTTACTAGCGGGGGGAACCGGGGAGCTGTTTTTT CASSLLAGGTGELFF
TRBJ2-7 TRBV5-6 . . TGTGCCAGCAGCTTGGGCAGAAACTCCTACGAGCAGTACTTC CASSLGRNSYEQYF
TRBJ1-2 TRBV15 . . TGTGCCACCAGCAGAGACAGGGTTGCCGGCTACACCTTC CATSRDRVAGYTF
TRBJ1-5 TRBV27 . TRBD1 TGTGCCAGCAGCCATGACAGGGTTGATCAGCCCCAGCATTTT CASSHDRVDQPQHF
TRBJ1-1 TRBV14 . TRBD1 TGTGCCAGCAGCCAAGATAACCGGGACAGGACCACTGAAGCTTTCTTT CASSQDNRDRTTEAFF
TRBJ2-7 TRBV6-1 . TRBD1 TGTGCCAGCAGTCCGAAGACAGGGGGCTATCACGAGCAGTACTTC CASSPKTGGYHEQYF